These T cell receptor beta chains were read from a single sample in a study of high-grade serous ovarian cancer treatment subgroups. Generated by immunoSEQ multiplex PCR, the TCRdb table keeps only in-frame clones and is missing some. The sample consists of roughly 15,000 clones, approximately 87% of them appearing once. Sequenced: tumor tissue. These receptors all stem from a human donor with high-grade serous ovarian cancer. CDR3s include the opening cysteine and the closing phenylalanine or tryptophan. Fields, in order: V gene, D gene, clone size, J gene, CDR3 DNA, CDR3 protein. The D gene is left open where the match is weak. Size tells how often a clone was seen (once, few, many) or the class of an expanded clone, and some rows leave it out.

v_gene: TRBV18; d_gene: .; abundance: once; j_gene: TRBJ2-7; CDR3nt: TGTGCCAGCTCACCAAGTCCGGGCTATGAGCAGTACTTC; CDR3aa: CASSPSPGYEQYF
v_gene: TRBV7-9; d_gene: .; abundance: .; j_gene: TRBJ2-3; CDR3nt: TGTGCCAGCAGCCCGCCCCGGTCTAGCACAGATACGCAGTATTTT; CDR3aa: CASSPPRSSTDTQYF
v_gene: TRBV5-6; d_gene: .; abundance: .; j_gene: TRBJ2-7; CDR3nt: TGTGCCAGCAGCTCCGTCCCCTACGAGCAGTACTTC; CDR3aa: CASSSVPYEQYF
v_gene: TRBV7-9; d_gene: .; abundance: .; j_gene: TRBJ1-1; CDR3nt: TGTGCCAGCAGCTTAAACAGGGACTCGAGAACTGAAGCTTTCTTT; CDR3aa: CASSLNRDSRTEAFF
v_gene: TRBV2; d_gene: .; abundance: .; j_gene: TRBJ2-6; CDR3nt: TGTGCCAGCAGCGAAGGGGCCAACGTCCTGACTTTC; CDR3aa: CASSEGANVLTF
v_gene: TRBV27; d_gene: .; abundance: .; j_gene: TRBJ1-1; CDR3nt: TGTGCCAGCGGTTTCGAACACAGGGATGAAGCTTTCTTT; CDR3aa: CASGFEHRDEAFF
v_gene: TRBV6-6; d_gene: .; abundance: .; j_gene: TRBJ2-5; CDR3nt: TGTGCCAGCAGCTTCGAGGTTGGGGAGACCCAGTACTTC; CDR3aa: CASSFEVGETQYF
v_gene: TRBV4-1; d_gene: .; abundance: .; j_gene: TRBJ1-3; CDR3nt: TGCGCCAGCAGCCTGGGCTCTGGAAACACCATATATTTT; CDR3aa: CASSLGSGNTIYF
v_gene: TRBV18; d_gene: .; abundance: .; j_gene: TRBJ2-3; CDR3nt: TGTGCCAGCTCACCGGGGGCACGCACAGATACGCAGTATTTT; CDR3aa: CASSPGARTDTQYF
v_gene: TRBV5-4; d_gene: TRBD2; abundance: .; j_gene: TRBJ2-1; CDR3nt: TGTGCCAGCAGCTTGGAGACTAGCGGGGGGGCCAAGTTCTTC; CDR3aa: CASSLETSGGAKFF
v_gene: TRBV5-1; d_gene: TRBD1; abundance: .; j_gene: TRBJ2-2; CDR3nt: TGCGCCAGCGGACAGGGTGCGTCAGGCACCGGGGAGCTGTTTTTT; CDR3aa: CASGQGASGTGELFF
v_gene: TRBV6-5; d_gene: TRBD1; abundance: .; j_gene: TRBJ1-2; CDR3nt: TGTGCCAGCAGAAGGACAGGGGGTTACTATGGCTACACCTTC; CDR3aa: CASRRTGGYYGYTF
v_gene: TRBV4-3; d_gene: TRBD1; abundance: .; j_gene: TRBJ2-7; CDR3nt: TGCGCCAGCAGCCAGGGGACAGGTCCTCAGTACGAGCAGTACTTC; CDR3aa: CASSQGTGPQYEQYF
v_gene: TRBV30; d_gene: TRBD1; abundance: .; j_gene: TRBJ2-5; CDR3nt: TGTGCCTGGAGTGAGGGACAGGGCGGGGAGACCCAGTACTTC; CDR3aa: CAWSEGQGGETQYF
v_gene: TRBV19; d_gene: TRBD1; abundance: .; j_gene: TRBJ1-4; CDR3nt: TGTGCCAGTAGTGATCACAGGGGAGAGGGACTGTTTTTT; CDR3aa: CASSDHRGEGLFF
v_gene: TRBV19; d_gene: .; abundance: .; j_gene: TRBJ1-5; CDR3nt: TGTGCCAGTAGCCCCGGGGACCTCCTCAATCAGCCCCAGCATTTT; CDR3aa: CASSPGDLLNQPQHF
v_gene: TRBV7-6; d_gene: .; abundance: once; j_gene: TRBJ2-7; CDR3nt: TGTGCCAGCAGCGAGGCAGTCTCCTACGAGCAGTACTTC; CDR3aa: CASSEAVSYEQYF
v_gene: TRBV6-1; d_gene: .; abundance: .; j_gene: TRBJ1-1; CDR3nt: TGTGCCAGCAGTGAAGCTTCAGCAGGGCACACTGAAGCTTTCTTT; CDR3aa: CASSEASAGHTEAFF
v_gene: TRBV20-1; d_gene: .; abundance: .; j_gene: TRBJ2-3; CDR3nt: TGCAGTGCTATACTAGCAGATACGCAGTATTTT; CDR3aa: CSAILADTQYF
v_gene: TRBV6-5; d_gene: TRBD1; abundance: .; j_gene: TRBJ2-7; CDR3nt: TGTGCCAGCAGTTACTCGGGACAGGCCTACTACGAGCAGTACTTC; CDR3aa: CASSYSGQAYYEQYF
v_gene: TRBV7-3; d_gene: .; abundance: .; j_gene: TRBJ1-1; CDR3nt: TGTGCCAGCAGCTTCAGGGAGAACACTGAAGCTTTCTTT; CDR3aa: CASSFRENTEAFF
v_gene: TRBV9; d_gene: TRBD2; abundance: .; j_gene: TRBJ2-4; CDR3nt: TGTGCCAGCAGCGTTTCTAGCGGAAACATTCAGTACTTC; CDR3aa: CASSVSSGNIQYF
v_gene: TRBV18; d_gene: TRBD1; abundance: .; j_gene: TRBJ2-7; CDR3nt: TGTGCCAGCTCACGCGCCGGGAACAGGGGACGGGCGGCCTCCTACGAGCAGTACTTC; CDR3aa: CASSRAGNRGRAASYEQYF
v_gene: TRBV4-2; d_gene: TRBD1; abundance: .; j_gene: TRBJ2-7; CDR3nt: TGTGCCAGCAGCCAAGTAGGGACAGGGGGGGACGAGCAGTACTTC; CDR3aa: CASSQVGTGGDEQYF
v_gene: TRBV7-2; d_gene: .; abundance: .; j_gene: TRBJ2-1; CDR3nt: TGTGCCAGCAGCTTAACCCAGGGTTTGAGCAATGAGCAGTTCTTC; CDR3aa: CASSLTQGLSNEQFF
v_gene: TRBV7-2; d_gene: TRBD2; abundance: .; j_gene: TRBJ2-1; CDR3nt: TGTGCCAGCAGCCCTTTAGCGGGGTTCTACAATGAGCAGTTCTTC; CDR3aa: CASSPLAGFYNEQFF
v_gene: TRBV27; d_gene: .; abundance: .; j_gene: TRBJ1-2; CDR3nt: TGTGCCAGCAGTTTATCCGGGCAGGTAGGGGGCTACACCTTC; CDR3aa: CASSLSGQVGGYTF
v_gene: TRBV5-6; d_gene: TRBD1; abundance: .; j_gene: TRBJ1-4; CDR3nt: TGTGCCAGCAGCTTGAGGACAGGGGGAGTTAATGAAAAACTGTTTTTT; CDR3aa: CASSLRTGGVNEKLFF
v_gene: TRBV7-2; d_gene: TRBD2; abundance: once; j_gene: TRBJ2-5; CDR3nt: TGTGCCAGCAGCTTAGCGCGGGGGCAAGAGACCCAGTACTTC; CDR3aa: CASSLARGQETQYF
v_gene: TRBV6-4; d_gene: .; abundance: .; j_gene: TRBJ1-6; CDR3nt: TGTGCCAGCAGCGACGTGGCAGGGAATTCACCCCTCCACTTT; CDR3aa: CASSDVAGNSPLHF
v_gene: TRBV9; d_gene: TRBD1; abundance: .; j_gene: TRBJ1-3; CDR3nt: TGTGCCAGCAGCGTAACAGGGGAGCTTGGAAACACCATATATTTT; CDR3aa: CASSVTGELGNTIYF
v_gene: TRBV6-4; d_gene: .; abundance: .; j_gene: TRBJ2-7; CDR3nt: TGTGCCGGCAGTGATGACTGGCAGGTAAGCTCCTACGAGCAGTACTTC; CDR3aa: CAGSDDWQVSSYEQYF